Each of the 10 T cell receptor beta chains below was sequenced from the same sample in a study of Graves' ophthalmopathy and Graves' hyperthyroidism. RNA transcripts provided the template for amplifying TCR beta CDR3 regions. First-round RT-PCR used HTBI primers; second-round multiplex PCR followed. TCRdb itself ran the multiplex PCR reads through MiXCR, one entry per CDR3 protein. Of about 180,000 distinct CDR3 sequences in the sample, under 40% were seen once. Specimen: peripheral blood. Receptors originate from a middle-aged woman with Graves' ophthalmopathy.

This clonotype was observed many times. The chain employs TRBV10-3 and TRBJ2-7, with TRBD2 matching over 10 bases. This CDR3 contains 14 residues. The germline CDR1 and CDR2 sequences are ENHRY and SYGVKD. The trim removed 10 bases at V and 6 bases at J, leaving 12 bases unmatched. CDR3 DNA sequence: TGTGCCACATGTCCAGCGGGAGGGCCGTGCGAGCAGTACTTC. Amino acids: CATCPAGGPCEQYF.

V is TRBV6-5 and J is TRBJ2-7; 7 nucleotides align to TRBD2. V lost 4 bases, J lost 2 bases, and 8 bases stayed unmatched. The CDR3 is made up of 15 amino acids. Germline CDR1 MNHEY, CDR2 SVGAGI. The CDR3 loop reads CASSWASGETYEQYF. DNA of the CDR3: TGTGCCAGCAGTTGGGCTAGCGGTGAGACCTACGAGCAGTACTTC.

The CDR3 region is CASSTGDYPYEQYF. The CDR3 nucleotides are TGTGCCAGCAGTACAGGGGACTACCCTTACGAGCAGTACTTC. The rearrangement joins TRBV6-1 to TRBJ2-7; the D gene could be TRBD1 or TRBD2 (7 bases each). Germline-derived CDR1 and CDR2 are MNHNS and SASEGT. The CDR3 length is 14 residues. The germline V and J ends were trimmed by 5 bases and 4 bases, with 15 bases remaining between them.

This clonotype came up many times. The rearrangement joins TRBV27 to TRBJ2-7, with 15 bases lining up with TRBD2. CDR3 length: 16 residues. Trimming at V came to 7 bases and at J to 7 bases, leaving 11 bases not matched to a gene. Looked up from germline, CDR1 is MNHEY and CDR2 is SMNVEV (reference sequence). CDR3 loop: CASTPGLAGGFREQYF. The CDR3 DNA is TGTGCCAGCACCCCGGGACTAGCGGGAGGATTTAGGGAGCAGTACTTC.

This clonotype was recorded at least ten times. V and J are TRBV10-3 and TRBJ1-5, with TRBD1 identical over 9 bases. Trimming removed 3 bases from V and 6 bases from J; junction bases left unmatched: 9. The CDR3 contains 16 residues. Germline values: CDR1 ENHRY, CDR2 SYGVKD. The CDR3 bases are TGTGCCATCAGTGATACCAACAGGGGGCTTGTTCAGCCCCAGCATTTT. It is translated as CAISDTNRGLVQPQHF.

V gene TRBV12-3 or TRBV12-4 combines with J gene TRBJ2-5; no clear D. Deletions cut 6 bases from V and 2 bases from J, with 10 bases between. CDR3 length: 13 amino acids. Written as DNA, the CDR3 is TGTGCCAGCAGATCGGACGGGCAAGAGACCCAGTACTTC. This sequence encodes CASRSDGQETQYF.

This clonotype was recorded many times. The chain carries TRBV29-1 and TRBJ1-1; 7 positions match TRBD1. The V segment lost 7 bases and the J segment 0 bases; nucleotides outside the gene matches: 11. CDR3 length equals 15 residues. Germline values: CDR1 SQVTM, CDR2 ANQGSEA. CDR3 coding DNA: TGCAGCGCTCAGGGGGGACAGTACATGAACACTGAAGCTTTCTTT. Translation: CSAQGGQYMNTEAFF.

Ten or more counts support this clonotype. The chain carries TRBV28 and TRBJ1-1; D is unclear. Germline CDR1 is MDHEN and CDR2 is SYDVKM. The length of the CDR3 is 13 residues. The V end was cut by 8 bases, the J end by 1 base, with 11 bases between. The CDR3: CASPNNKNTEAFF. DNA of the CDR3: TGTGCCAGCCCCAATAACAAGAACACTGAAGCTTTCTTT.

The rearrangement links TRBV2 to TRBJ2-2; maybe TRBD2 (5 bases). The CDR3 is 16 amino acids. V shed 1 base and J shed 6 bases, with 15 bases lying between them. The V gene's germline CDR1 is SNHLY and CDR2 FYNNEI. CDR3 DNA sequence: TGTGCCAGCAGTGAAGTGGCAGGACTGATGGCCGGGGAGCTGTTTTTT. Translated: CASSEVAGLMAGELFF. Drawing the rest from reference TRBV2 and TRBJ2-2, the complete variable domain is EPEVTQTPSHQVTQMGQEVILRCVPISNHLYFYWYRQILGQKVEFLVSFYNNEISEKSEIFDDQFSVERPDGSNFTLKIRSTKLEDSAMYFCASSEVAGLMAGELFFGEGSRLTVL.

The chain is built from TRBV6-2 or TRBV6-3 and TRBJ1-6; the match to TRBD1 covers 7 bases. The CDR3 runs 15 residues. Germline-derived CDR1 and CDR2 are MNHEY and SVGEGT. Trimming removed 2 bases from V and 10 bases from J; junction bases left unmatched: 8. In DNA, the CDR3 is TGTGCCAGCAGTTACGAGACAGGGTTACGGTCACCCCTCCACTTT. It is translated as CASSYETGLRSPLHF.